This TCR beta chain was identified during a study of blood T cells in healthy people across ages. General study points: Shifts in expanded clonotypes may have been confounded by donor CMV status, which was unknown. Naive T cell percentage and TCR beta diversity correlated strongly.

As to this clonotype: As yet, its antigen is unknown.

CDR3 size: 15 residues. The germline gives CDR1 DFQATT, CDR2 SNEGSKA (reference sequence). Alongside a J-beta primer mix, a sample-barcoded 5' primer served in a second PCR lasting 7 to 11 cycles. Tagging of each cDNA molecule was performed by a template-switch adaptor with 12 random nucleotides. Per sample, CDR3-containing paired-end reads numbered at least 2.5 million. TCRdb recomputed calls from the 5' RACE reads with MiXCR, one row per CDR3 protein. The data show around 780,000 distinct CDR3 sequences, about 61% seen once. The clonotype comes from a man aged 40-49 years in good health. Sequenced input: blood. The chain links TRBV20-1 to TRBJ2-4; tentatively, D is TRBD2 (6 bases). The J call may be in error: the DNA end matches TRBJ2-7 better. The CDR3 here is CSARDVNQGGYEQYF. In DNA form, the CDR3 reads TGCAGTGCTAGAGATGTTAACCAAGGAGGGTACGAGCAGTACTTC.